This TCR beta chain emerged from a study of shared clonotypes between healthy human individuals. As to this clone: The same CDR3 is also encoded by other DNA sequences in this sample.

At deep level, the assay was performed. Clones were read by immunoSEQ multiplex PCR, and TCRdb kept only the in-frame ones, dropping some. The sample has fewer than 2.5 million clones, over 85% seen once. The germline gives CDR1 MNHEY, CDR2 SVGAGI. The CDR3 covers 13 residues. The ends were cut back, 0 bases at V and 5 bases at J, with 7 bases in the middle. J is TRBJ2-5 and V is TRBV6-5, with a tentative D call TRBD1 (6 bases). This TCR derives from a man aged 18 to 29 in good health. Some clones in this sample may be carry-over from other donors' samples. Sequencing input: naive CD4+ T cells from PBMCs. This sample's subset: CD45RA+ positively selected. CDR3 sequence: CASSYSGAETQYF. CDR3 bases: TGTGCCAGCAGTTACTCGGGGGCTGAGACCCAGTACTTC.